This TCR beta chain appears in the sequencing data of a study of blood T cell repertoires in COVID-19. Produced via immunoSEQ multiplex PCR; TCRdb's table is partial and in-frame only. The sample comprises some 170,000 clones, 85% to 90% of which are singletons, and 6.5% to 10% rests with the top ten. CDR1 and CDR2 from the germline V gene are MDHEN and SYDVKM. The ends lost 6 bases at V and 9 bases at J; junction bases unmatched: 12. This CDR3 is 15 amino acids long. Sample: peripheral blood. The chain employs TRBV28 and TRBJ2-1; 9 bases map to TRBD2. This sequence was found in a woman in her fifties or sixties with acute or convalescent COVID-19. The CDR3 DNA reads TGTGCCAGCAGCAATGAGGTAGCGGGAGAGGGTGAGCAGTTCTTC. This codes for CASSNEVAGEGEQFF.